This T cell receptor (beta chain) came from a study of shared clonotypes between healthy human individuals. Nashville, Tennessee was home to all donors, each a Caucasian adult. Using immunoSEQ multiplex PCR, the repertoire was profiled, and TCRdb retains in-frame clones only, with some absent. The data show some 630,000 clones, around 72% seen once. Study results and caveats: Donor clonotype sharing was expected to depend on sequencing depth.

A note on this clone: Its antigen is still unknown.

The TCR sequence derives from a woman in her 30s in good health. The sequencing sample was made of memory CD4+ T cells sorted from blood. Subset in this sample: CD45RA-negative fraction.

CDR3 coding DNA: TGTGCCAGCAGCTTAGGTGGACTAGCCGGGAGCAAGACCCAGTACTTC. Amino acid sequence: CASSLGGLAGSKTQYF. The chain joins TRBV7-4 to TRBJ2-5; 8 nucleotides line up with TRBD2. This CDR3 spans 16 amino acids. Germline trimming cut 1 base from V and 6 bases from J; bases unmatched to any gene: 10. Per germline, CDR1 SGHVT and CDR2 SQSDAQ.